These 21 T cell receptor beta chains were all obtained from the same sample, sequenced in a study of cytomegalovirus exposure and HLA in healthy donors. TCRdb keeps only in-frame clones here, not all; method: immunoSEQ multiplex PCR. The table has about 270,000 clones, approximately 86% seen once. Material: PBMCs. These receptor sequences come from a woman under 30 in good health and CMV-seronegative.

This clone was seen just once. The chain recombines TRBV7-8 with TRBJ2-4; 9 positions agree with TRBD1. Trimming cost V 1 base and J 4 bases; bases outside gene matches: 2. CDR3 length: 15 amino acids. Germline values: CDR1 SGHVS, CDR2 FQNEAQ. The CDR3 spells CASSLEGTGKNIQYF. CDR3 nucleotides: TGTGCCAGCAGCTTAGAGGGGACAGGGAAAAACATTCAGTACTTC.

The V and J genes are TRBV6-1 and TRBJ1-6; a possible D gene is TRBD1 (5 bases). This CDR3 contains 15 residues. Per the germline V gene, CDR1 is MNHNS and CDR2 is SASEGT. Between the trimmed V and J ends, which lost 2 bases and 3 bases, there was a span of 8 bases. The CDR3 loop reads CASSEQGSYNSPLHF. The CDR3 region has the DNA TGTGCCAGCAGTGAACAGGGCAGCTATAATTCACCCCTCCACTTT.

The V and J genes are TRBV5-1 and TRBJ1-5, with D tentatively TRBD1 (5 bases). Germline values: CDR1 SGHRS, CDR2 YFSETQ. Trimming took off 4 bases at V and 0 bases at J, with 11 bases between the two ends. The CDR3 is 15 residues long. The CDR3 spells CASSQGGVSNQPQHF. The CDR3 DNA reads TGCGCCAGCAGCCAAGGAGGGGTTAGCAATCAGCCCCAGCATTTT.

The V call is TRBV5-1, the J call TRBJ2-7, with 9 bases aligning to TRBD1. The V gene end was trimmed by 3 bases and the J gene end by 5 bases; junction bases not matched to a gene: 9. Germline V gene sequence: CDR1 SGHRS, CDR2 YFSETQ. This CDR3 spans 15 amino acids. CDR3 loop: CASSWSTTGGNEQYF. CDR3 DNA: TGCGCCAGCAGCTGGAGTACTACAGGGGGCAACGAGCAGTACTTC.

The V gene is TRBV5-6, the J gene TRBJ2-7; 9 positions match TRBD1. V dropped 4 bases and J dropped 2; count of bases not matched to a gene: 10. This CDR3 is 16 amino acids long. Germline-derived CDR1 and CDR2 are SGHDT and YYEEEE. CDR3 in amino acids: CASSLMEGDRAYEQYF. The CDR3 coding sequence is TGTGCCAGCAGCCTGATGGAGGGGGACAGGGCCTACGAGCAGTACTTC.

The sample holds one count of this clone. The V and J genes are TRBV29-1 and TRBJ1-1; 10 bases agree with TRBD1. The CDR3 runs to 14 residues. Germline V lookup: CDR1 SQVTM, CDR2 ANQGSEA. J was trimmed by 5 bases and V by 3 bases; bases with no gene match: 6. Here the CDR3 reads CSVENRDRGTEAFF. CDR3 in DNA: TGCAGCGTTGAGAACCGGGACAGGGGAACTGAAGCTTTCTTT.

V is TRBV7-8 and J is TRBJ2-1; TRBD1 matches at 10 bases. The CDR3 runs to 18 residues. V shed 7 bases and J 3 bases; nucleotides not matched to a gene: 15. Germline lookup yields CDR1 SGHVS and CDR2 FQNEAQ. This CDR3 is CASIGGLGGQGGYNEQFF. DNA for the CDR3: TGTGCCAGCATCGGAGGATTAGGAGGACAGGGGGGCTACAATGAGCAGTTCTTC.

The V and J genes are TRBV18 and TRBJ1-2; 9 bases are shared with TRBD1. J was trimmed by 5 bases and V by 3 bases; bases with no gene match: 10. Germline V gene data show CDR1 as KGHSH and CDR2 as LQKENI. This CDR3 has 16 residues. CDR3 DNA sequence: TGTGCCAGCTCACCCGTCACCGGACAGGGGTCATATGGCTACACCTTC. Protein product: CASSPVTGQGSYGYTF. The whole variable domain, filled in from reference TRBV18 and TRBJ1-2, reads NAGVMQNPRHLVRRRGQEARLRCSPMKGHSHVYWYRQLPEEGLKFMVYLQKENIIDESGMPKERFSAEFPKEGPSILRIQQVVRGDSAAYFCASSPVTGQGSYGYTFGSGTRLTVV.

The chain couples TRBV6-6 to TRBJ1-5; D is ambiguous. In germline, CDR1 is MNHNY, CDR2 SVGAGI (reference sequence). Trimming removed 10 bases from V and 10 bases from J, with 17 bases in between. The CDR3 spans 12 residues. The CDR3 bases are TGTGCCACCGGGAATATAGGCATCCCCCAGCATTTT. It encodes CATGNIGIPQHF.

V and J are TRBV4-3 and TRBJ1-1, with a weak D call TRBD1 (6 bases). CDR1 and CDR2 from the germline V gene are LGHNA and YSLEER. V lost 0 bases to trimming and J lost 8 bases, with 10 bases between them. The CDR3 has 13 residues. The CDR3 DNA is TGCGCCAGCAGCCAAGATGGCGACAGGGAAGCTTTCTTT. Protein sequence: CASSQDGDREAFF.

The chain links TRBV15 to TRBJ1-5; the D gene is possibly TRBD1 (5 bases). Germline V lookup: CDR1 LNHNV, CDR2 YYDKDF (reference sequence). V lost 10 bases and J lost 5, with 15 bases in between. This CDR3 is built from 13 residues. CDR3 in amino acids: CASSGSVYQPQHF. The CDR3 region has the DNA TGTGCCAGCTCAGGGTCGGTCTATCAGCCCCAGCATTTT. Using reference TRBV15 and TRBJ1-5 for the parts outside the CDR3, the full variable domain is DAMVIQNPRYQVTQFGKPVTLSCSQTLNHNVMYWYQQKSSQAPKLLFHYYDKDFNNEADTPDNFQSRRPNTSFCFLDIRSPGLGDTAMYLCASSGSVYQPQHFGDGTRLSIL.

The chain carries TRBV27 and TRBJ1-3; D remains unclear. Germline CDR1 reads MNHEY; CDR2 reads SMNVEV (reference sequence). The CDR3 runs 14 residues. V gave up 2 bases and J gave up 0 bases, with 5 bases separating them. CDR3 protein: CASSLHNSGNTIYF. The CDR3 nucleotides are TGTGCCAGCAGTTTACACAACTCTGGAAACACCATATATTTT.

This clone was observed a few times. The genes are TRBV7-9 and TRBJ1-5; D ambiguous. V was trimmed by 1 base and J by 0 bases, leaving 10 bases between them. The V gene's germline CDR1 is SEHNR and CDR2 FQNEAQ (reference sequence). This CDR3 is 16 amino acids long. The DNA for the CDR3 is TGTGCCAGCAGCTTAGAGAGGCCCAGTAGCAATCAGCCCCAGCATTTT. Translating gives CASSLERPSSNQPQHF. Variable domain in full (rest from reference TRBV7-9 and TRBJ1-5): DTGVSQNPRHKITKRGQNVTFRCDPISEHNRLYWYRQTLGQGPEFLTYFQNEAQLEKSRLLSDRFSAERPKGSFSTLEIQRTEQGDSAMYLCASSLERPSSNQPQHFGDGTRLSIL.

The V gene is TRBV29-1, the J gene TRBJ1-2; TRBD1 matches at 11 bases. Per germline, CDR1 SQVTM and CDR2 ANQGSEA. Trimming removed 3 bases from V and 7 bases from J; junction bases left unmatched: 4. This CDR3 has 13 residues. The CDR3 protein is CSVEDRGRGGYTF. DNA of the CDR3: TGCAGCGTTGAGGACAGGGGGCGTGGTGGCTACACCTTC.

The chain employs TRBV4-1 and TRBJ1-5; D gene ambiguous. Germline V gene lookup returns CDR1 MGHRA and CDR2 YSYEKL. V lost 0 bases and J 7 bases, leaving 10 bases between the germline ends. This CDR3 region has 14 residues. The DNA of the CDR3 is TGCGCCAGCAGCCAAGATCCAATGTTGCAGCCCCAGCATTTT. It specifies CASSQDPMLQPQHF.

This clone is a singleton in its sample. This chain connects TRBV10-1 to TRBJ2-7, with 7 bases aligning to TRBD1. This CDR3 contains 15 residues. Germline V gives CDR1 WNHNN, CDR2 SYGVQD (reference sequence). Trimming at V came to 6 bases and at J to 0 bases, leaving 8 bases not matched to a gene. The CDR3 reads CASRRGTDPSYEQYF. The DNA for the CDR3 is TGCGCCAGCAGGAGAGGGACAGATCCCTCCTACGAGCAGTACTTC.

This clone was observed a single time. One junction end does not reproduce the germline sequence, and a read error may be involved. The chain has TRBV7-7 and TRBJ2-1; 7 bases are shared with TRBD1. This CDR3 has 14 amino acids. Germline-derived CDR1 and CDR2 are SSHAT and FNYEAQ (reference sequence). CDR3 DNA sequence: TGTGCTAGCAGCCTATGGGGACAGCACAATGAGCAGTTCTTC. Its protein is CASSLWGQHNEQFF. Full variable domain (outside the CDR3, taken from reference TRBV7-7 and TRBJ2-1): GAGVSQSPRYKVTKRGQDVTLRCDPISSHATLYWYQQALGQGPEFLTYFNYEAQPDKSGLPSDRFSAERPEGSISTLTIQRTEQRDSAMYRCASSLWGQHNEQFFGPGTRLTVL.

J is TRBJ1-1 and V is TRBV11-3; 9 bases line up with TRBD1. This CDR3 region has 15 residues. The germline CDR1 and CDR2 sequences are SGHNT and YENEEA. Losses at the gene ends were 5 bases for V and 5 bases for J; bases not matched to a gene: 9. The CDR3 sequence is CASSPGTGWGTEAFF. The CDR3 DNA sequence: TGTGCCAGCAGCCCAGGGACAGGGTGGGGGACTGAAGCTTTCTTT.

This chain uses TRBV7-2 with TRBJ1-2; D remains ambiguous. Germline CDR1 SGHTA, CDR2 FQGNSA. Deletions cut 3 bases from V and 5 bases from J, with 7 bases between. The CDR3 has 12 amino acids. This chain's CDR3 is CASSFTDYGYTF. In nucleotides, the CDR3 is TGTGCCAGCAGCTTTACAGATTATGGCTACACCTTC.

The CDR3 region is CASSLVPGTGISDEQFF. Here the CDR3 DNA reads TGCGCCAGCAGCTTGGTTCCCGGGACAGGGATTTCGGATGAGCAGTTCTTC. The gene calls are TRBV5-1 and TRBJ2-1; 9 bases agree with TRBD1. Looked up from germline, CDR1 is SGHRS and CDR2 is YFSETQ. V was pared by 0 bases and J by 8 bases, with 12 bases of the junction left unmatched. The CDR3 runs to 17 residues.

In DNA, the CDR3 is TGCGCCAGCAGCTCGGGGGGAGGGTCAGATACGCAGTATTTT. It yields the protein CASSSGGGSDTQYF. The J gene is TRBJ2-3, the V gene TRBV5-1, with TRBD2 matching 7 bases. There are 14 residues in the CDR3. CDR1 is SGHRS, CDR2 YFSETQ, per germline. V trimming: 3 bases; J trimming: 4 bases; junction bases outside the gene matches: 5.